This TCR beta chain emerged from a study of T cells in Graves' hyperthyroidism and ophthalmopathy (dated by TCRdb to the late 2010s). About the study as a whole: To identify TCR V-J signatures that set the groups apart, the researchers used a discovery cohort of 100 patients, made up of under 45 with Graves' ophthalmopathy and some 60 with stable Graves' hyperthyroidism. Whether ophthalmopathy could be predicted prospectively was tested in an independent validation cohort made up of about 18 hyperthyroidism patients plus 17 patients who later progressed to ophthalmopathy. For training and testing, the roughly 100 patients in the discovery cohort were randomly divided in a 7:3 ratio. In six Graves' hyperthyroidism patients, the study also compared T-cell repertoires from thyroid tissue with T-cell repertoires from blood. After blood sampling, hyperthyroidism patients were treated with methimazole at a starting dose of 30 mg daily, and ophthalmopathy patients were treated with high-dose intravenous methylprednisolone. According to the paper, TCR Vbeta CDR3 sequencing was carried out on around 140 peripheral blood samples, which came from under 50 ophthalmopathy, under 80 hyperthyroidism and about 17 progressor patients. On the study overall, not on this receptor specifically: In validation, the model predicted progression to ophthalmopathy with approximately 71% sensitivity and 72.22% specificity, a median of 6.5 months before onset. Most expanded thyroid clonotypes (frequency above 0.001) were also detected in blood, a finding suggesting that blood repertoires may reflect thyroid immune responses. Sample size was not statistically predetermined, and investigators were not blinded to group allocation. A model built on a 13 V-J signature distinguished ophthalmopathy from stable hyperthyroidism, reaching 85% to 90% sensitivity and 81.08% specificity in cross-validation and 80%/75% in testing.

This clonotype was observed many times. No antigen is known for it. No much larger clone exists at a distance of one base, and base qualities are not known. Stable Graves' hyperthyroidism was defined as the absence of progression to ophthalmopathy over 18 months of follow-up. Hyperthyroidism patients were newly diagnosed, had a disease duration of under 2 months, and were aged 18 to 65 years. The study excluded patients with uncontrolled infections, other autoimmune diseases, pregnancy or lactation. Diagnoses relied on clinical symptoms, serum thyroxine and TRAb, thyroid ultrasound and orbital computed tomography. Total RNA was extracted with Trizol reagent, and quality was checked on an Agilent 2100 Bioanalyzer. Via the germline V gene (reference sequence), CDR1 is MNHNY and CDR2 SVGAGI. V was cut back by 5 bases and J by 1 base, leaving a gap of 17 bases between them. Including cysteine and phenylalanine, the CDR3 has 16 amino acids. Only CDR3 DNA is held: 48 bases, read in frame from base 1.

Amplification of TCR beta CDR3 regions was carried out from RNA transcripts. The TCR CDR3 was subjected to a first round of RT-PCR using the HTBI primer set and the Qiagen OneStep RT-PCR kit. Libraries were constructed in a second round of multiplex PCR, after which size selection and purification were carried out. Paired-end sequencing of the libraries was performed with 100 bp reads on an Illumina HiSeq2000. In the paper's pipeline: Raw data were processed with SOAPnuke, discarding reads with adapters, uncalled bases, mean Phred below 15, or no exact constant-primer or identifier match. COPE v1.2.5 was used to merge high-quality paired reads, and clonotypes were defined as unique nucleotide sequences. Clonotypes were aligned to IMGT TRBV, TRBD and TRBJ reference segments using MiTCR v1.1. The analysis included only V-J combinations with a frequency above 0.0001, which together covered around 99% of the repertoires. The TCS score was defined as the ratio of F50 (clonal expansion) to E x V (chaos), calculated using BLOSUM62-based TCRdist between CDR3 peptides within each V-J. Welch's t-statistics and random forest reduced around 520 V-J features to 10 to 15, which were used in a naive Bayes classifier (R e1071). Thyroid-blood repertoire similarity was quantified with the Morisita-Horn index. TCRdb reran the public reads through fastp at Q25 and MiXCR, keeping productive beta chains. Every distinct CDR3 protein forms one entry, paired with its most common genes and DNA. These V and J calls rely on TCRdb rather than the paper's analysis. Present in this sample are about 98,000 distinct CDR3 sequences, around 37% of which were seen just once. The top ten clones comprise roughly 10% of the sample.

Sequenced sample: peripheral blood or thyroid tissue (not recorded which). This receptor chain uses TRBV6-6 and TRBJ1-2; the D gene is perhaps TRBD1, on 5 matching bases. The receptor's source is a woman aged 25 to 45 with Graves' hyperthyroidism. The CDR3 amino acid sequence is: CASSTRGPSSNYGYTF. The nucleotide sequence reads TGTGCCAGCAGTACAAGGGGCCCGTCCAGTAACTATGGCTACACCTTC.